This is a list of T cell receptor beta chains from one sample in a study of blood T cell repertoires in COVID-19. TCRdb's copy holds only in-frame clones and misses some; the assay was immunoSEQ multiplex PCR. The repertoire holds about 140,000 clones, 80% to 90% seen once, with roughly 10% in the top ten. The sequencing input was peripheral blood. Every receptor here comes from a man aged 55 to 70 with active or convalescent COVID-19. Both conserved end residues are part of each CDR3. Fields, in order: D gene, J gene, clone size, V gene, CDR3 DNA, CDR3 protein. D genes are given only for firm matches. Clone size is stated in some rows and not others, as once, few, many or a class when expanded.

-,TRBJ1-1,-,TRBV7-3,TGTGCCAGCAGCCCCCAAGGGGGGAACACTGAAGCTTTCTTT,CASSPQGGNTEAFF
TRBD1,TRBJ1-5,-,TRBV19,TGTGCCAGTATGGGACAGGGGGGAAAAAGCAATCAGCCCCAGCATTTT,CASMGQGGKSNQPQHF
TRBD1,TRBJ2-7,-,TRBV10-3,TGTGCCATCAAGACAGGGATAGAGGACGAGCAGTACTTC,CAIKTGIEDEQYF
-,TRBJ2-7,-,TRBV2,TGTGCCAGCAGTGAAGTAGCAGTTTCCTACGAGCAGTACTTC,CASSEVAVSYEQYF
-,TRBJ1-1,-,TRBV2,TGTGCCAGCAGTCCCTTGCAGGGAATGGGCCAAACACCATTTAACACTGAAGCTTTCTTT,CASSPLQGMGQTPFNTEAFF
-,TRBJ1-3,-,TRBV7-9,TGTGCCAGCAGCACCGGTACTGGAAACACCATATATTTT,CASSTGTGNTIYF
-,TRBJ1-1,-,TRBV5-4,TGTGCCAGCAGCCGGGGGACGGTAGAAGCTTTCTTT,CASSRGTVEAFF
TRBD1,TRBJ1-2,-,TRBV18,TGTGCCAGCTCACCAAGGCAGGGGGGAAACTATGGCTACACCTTC,CASSPRQGGNYGYTF
-,TRBJ1-4,-,TRBV5-1,TGCGCCAGCAGCCTGGCGGGGAGGATTGGCGAAAAACTGTTTTTT,CASSLAGRIGEKLFF
-,TRBJ1-6,once,TRBV2,TGTGCCAGCAGAGACAGATTAAATTCACCCCTCCACTTT,CASRDRLNSPLHF
TRBD1,TRBJ2-7,-,TRBV2,TGTGCCAGCAGGGACAGGGGTCCCTACGAGCAGTACTTC,CASRDRGPYEQYF
-,TRBJ2-6,-,TRBV19,TGTGCCAGTAGTTTCCGGGGTGCCGGGGCCAACGTCCTGACTTTC,CASSFRGAGANVLTF
-,TRBJ1-2,once,TRBV28,TGTGCCAGCAGTTTACCGAGCGGGGACTATGGCTACACCTTC,CASSLPSGDYGYTF
TRBD2,TRBJ2-1,-,TRBV7-3,TGTGCCAGCAGCCCAAAGCGGGAGAGCTCCTACAATGAGCAGTTCTTC,CASSPKRESSYNEQFF
-,TRBJ1-1,-,TRBV27,TGTGCCAGCAAGGGTGAGGGCCCAAACACTGAAGCTTTCTTT,CASKGEGPNTEAFF
TRBD1,TRBJ1-4,-,TRBV28,TGTGCCAGCAGCTTCCCCGGGACAGGGGGTGAAAAACTGTTTTTT,CASSFPGTGGEKLFF
-,TRBJ2-5,-,TRBV12-5,TGTGCTAGTGCCCGGGCCCGGGGGGAGACCCAGTACTTC,CASARARGETQYF
TRBD2,TRBJ2-3,-,TRBV28,TGTGCCAGCAGTGGGGGACTAGCGAATACAGATACGCAGTATTTT,CASSGGLANTDTQYF
TRBD2,TRBJ2-7,-,TRBV14,TGTGCCAGCAGCCAAGAACTAGCGGGAGTGCTCGAGCAGTACTTC,CASSQELAGVLEQYF
-,TRBJ2-1,-,TRBV4-1,TGCGCCAGCAGCCAAGGGTTTAGCCGGGTATCCACCTACAATGAGCAGTTCTTC,CASSQGFSRVSTYNEQFF
-,TRBJ1-5,-,TRBV28,TGTGCCAGCAGTTTATTGAGACATAACCCCAATCAGCCCCAGCATTTT,CASSLLRHNPNQPQHF
TRBD1,TRBJ2-1,-,TRBV7-9,TGTGCCAGCAGAGGACAGGTAAATGAGCAGTTCTTC,CASRGQVNEQFF
TRBD1,TRBJ1-1,few,TRBV4-3,TGCGCCAGCAGCCCCAGACAGGGTTACCCTGAAGCTTTCTTT,CASSPRQGYPEAFF
TRBD1,TRBJ1-5,-,TRBV19,TGTGCCAGTAGTGCGGCAGGGGGTTTGCCATATAGCAATCAGCCCCAGCATTTT,CASSAAGGLPYSNQPQHF
-,TRBJ2-7,-,TRBV15,TGTGCCACCAGCAGAGCTCGACAGCAGCCCTCCTACGAGCAGTACTTC,CATSRARQQPSYEQYF
TRBD1,TRBJ1-6,-,TRBV13,TGTGCCAGCAGCGACCGGGACAGGGGGCTGCCCCTCCACTTT,CASSDRDRGLPLHF
TRBD2,TRBJ2-3,-,TRBV5-5,TGTGCCAGCAGCAGGACTAGCGGGCGTAGCACAGATACGCAGTATTTT,CASSRTSGRSTDTQYF